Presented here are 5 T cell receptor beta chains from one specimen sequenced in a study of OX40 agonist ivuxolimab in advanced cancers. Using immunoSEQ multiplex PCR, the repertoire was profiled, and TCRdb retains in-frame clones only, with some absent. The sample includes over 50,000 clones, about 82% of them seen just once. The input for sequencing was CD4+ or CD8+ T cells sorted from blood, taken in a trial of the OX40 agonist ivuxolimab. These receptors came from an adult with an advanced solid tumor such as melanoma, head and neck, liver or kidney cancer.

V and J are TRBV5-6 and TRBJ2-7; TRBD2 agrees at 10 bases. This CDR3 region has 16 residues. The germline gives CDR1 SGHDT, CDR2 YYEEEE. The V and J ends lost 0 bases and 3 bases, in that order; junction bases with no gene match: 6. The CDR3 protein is CASSLDSGGTLYEQYF. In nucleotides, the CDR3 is TGTGCCAGCAGCTTGGATAGCGGGGGGACCCTCTACGAGCAGTACTTC.

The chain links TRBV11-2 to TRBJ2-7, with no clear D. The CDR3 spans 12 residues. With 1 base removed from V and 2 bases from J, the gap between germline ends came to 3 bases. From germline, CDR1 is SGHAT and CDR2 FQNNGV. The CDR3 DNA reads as TGTGCCAGCAGCTTAGCGACCTACGAGCAGTACTTC. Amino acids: CASSLATYEQYF.

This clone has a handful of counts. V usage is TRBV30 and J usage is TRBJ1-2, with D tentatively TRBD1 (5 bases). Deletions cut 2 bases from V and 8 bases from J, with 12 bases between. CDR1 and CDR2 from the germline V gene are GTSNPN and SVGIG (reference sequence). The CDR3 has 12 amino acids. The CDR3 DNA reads TGTGCCTGGAGTCCGGGGCATTGGGGCTACACCTTC. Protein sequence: CAWSPGHWGYTF.

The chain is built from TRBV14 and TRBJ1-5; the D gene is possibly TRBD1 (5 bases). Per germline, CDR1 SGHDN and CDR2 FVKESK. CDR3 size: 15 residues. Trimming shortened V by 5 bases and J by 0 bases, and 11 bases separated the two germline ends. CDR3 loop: CASSRGSHSNQPQHF. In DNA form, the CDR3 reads TGTGCCAGCAGCAGGGGCAGCCATAGCAATCAGCCCCAGCATTTT.

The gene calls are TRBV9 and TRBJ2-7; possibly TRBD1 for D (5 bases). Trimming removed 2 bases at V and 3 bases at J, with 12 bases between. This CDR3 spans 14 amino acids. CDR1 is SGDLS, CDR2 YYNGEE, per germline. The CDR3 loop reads CASSVGDRGYEQYF. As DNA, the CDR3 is TGTGCCAGCAGCGTCGGAGACAGAGGCTACGAGCAGTACTTC.